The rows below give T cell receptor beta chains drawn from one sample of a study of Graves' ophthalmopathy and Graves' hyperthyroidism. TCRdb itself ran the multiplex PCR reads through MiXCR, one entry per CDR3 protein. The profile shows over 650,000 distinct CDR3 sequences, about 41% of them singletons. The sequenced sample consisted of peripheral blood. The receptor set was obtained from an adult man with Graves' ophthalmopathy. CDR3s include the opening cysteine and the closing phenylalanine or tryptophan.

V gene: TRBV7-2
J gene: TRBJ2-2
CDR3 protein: CASSPIVGADTGELFF

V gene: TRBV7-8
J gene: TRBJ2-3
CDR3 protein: CASSPIAVDTQYF

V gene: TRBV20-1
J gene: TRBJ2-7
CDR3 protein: CSARDLREGPREQYF

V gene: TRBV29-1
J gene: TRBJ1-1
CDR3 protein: CSLPGGGEAFF

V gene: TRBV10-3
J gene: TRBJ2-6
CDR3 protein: CAISDGDRGSGANVLTF

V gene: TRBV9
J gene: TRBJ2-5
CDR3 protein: CASSVAGTLGETQYF

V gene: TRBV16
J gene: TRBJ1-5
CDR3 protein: CASSPWTGIADQPQHF

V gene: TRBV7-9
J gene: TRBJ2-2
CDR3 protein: CASSLGSMDTGELFF

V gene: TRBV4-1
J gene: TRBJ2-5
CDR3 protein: CASSQKEEETQYF

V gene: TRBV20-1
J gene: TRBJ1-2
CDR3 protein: CSVQGEGYYGYTF

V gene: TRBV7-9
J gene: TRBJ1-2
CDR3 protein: CASSAPGQGLANYGYTF

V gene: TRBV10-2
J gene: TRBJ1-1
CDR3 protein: CASSESESQGTEAFF

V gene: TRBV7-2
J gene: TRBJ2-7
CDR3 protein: CASSSTSGRDHEQYF

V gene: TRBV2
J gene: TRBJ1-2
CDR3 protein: CASSEPANPAGYTF

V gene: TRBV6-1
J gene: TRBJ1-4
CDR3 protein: CASSPVQGGNEKLFF

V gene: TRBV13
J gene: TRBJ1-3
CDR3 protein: CASSKGDRTGNTIYF

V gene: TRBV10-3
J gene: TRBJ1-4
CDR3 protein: CAISEARTTNEKLFF

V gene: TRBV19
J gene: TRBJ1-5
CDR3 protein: CASSTGGEGNQPQHF

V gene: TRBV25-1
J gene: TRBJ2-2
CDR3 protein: CASSDSSGNTGELFF

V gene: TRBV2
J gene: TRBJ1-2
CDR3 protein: CASSDEAANYGYTF

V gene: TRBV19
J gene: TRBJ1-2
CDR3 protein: CASSGDRGANGYTF

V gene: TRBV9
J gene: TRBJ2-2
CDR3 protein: CASSQGLPGHTGELFF

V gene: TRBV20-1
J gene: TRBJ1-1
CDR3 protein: CSARDLTKNAEAFF

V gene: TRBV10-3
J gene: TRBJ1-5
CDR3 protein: CAISDYDRARPQHF

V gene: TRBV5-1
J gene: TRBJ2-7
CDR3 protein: CASSGTGHEQYF

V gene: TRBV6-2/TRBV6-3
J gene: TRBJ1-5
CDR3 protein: CASSYSTQPQHF

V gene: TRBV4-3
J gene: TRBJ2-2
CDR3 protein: CASSQDRSGGELFF

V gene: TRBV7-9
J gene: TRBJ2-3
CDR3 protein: CASSFSGGGDTQYF

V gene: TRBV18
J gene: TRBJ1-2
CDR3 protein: CASSPNGRNYGYTF

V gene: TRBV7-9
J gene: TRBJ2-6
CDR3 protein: CASSPPGRGNTEAF

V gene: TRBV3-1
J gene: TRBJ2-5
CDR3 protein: CASSQEGEWEETQYF

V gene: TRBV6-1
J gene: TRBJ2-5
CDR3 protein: CASSELGYQAQYF

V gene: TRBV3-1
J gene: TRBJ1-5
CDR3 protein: CASSQGGGPSSSNQPQHF

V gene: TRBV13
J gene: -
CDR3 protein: CASSATSDNEQFF

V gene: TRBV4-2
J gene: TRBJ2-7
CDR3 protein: CASSQGSTDAYEQYF

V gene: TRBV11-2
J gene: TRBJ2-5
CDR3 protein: CASSSGLWETQYF

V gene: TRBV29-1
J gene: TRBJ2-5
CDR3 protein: CSLAVETQYF

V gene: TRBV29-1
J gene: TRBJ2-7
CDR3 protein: CSVAAPFTGGEFPPYEQYF

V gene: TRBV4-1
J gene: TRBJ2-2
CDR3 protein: CASSHRGRESGELFF

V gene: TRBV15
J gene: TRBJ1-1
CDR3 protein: CATSGGTAFTEAFF

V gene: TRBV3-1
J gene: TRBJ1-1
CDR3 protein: CASSHDVNTEAFF

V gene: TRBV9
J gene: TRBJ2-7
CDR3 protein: CASSPSGVAYEQYF

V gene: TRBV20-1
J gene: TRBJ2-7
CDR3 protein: CSASPRDRVSYEQYF

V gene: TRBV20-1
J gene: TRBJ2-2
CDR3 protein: CSASGQSTGELFF

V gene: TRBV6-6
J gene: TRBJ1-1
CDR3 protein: CASSYRGGGAFF

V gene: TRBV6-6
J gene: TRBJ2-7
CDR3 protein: CASSFQESSYEQYF

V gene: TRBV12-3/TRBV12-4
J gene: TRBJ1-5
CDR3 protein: CASSYDGRNQPQHF

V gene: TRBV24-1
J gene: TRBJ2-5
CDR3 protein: CATARETQYF

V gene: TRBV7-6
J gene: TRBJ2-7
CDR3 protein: CASSLDGSWAKKYEQYF

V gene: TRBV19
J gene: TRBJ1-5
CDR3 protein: CASSMGQVVDQPQHF

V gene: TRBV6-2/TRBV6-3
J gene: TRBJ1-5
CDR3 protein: CASSYSTLGTQHF

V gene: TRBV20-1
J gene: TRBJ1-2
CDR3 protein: CSAGTGDHYGYTF

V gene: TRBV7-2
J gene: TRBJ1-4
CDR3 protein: CASSQVGAGTEKLFF

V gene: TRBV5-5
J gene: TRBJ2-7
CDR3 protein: CASSPSPGLVYQQYF

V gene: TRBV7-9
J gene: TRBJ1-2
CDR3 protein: CASSLGLGEYTF